This T cell receptor (beta chain) was captured by sequencing in a study of T cells after yellow fever vaccination (dated by TCRdb to the late 2010s). About the investigation overall: The SMART-Seq v4 Ultra Low Input RNA kit was used to prepare libraries from fractions with low cell numbers. To follow T-cell clones before and after both primary and booster YFV17D yellow fever vaccination, bulk TCR alpha and beta repertoires underwent longitudinal sequencing. Two healthy male donors made up the cohort, one aged 18 to 30 years and the other aged 30 to 40 years. Blood was collected at multiple timepoints before and after primary and secondary immunization, and bulk PBMC replicates and cell subsets were isolated.

The treatment or condition label corresponds to: live attenuated yellow fever vaccine strain. Two biological replicates of bulk PBMCs were collected at each blood-draw timepoint. PBMCs were isolated from peripheral blood using a standard Ficoll-Paque protocol. RNA was extracted with TriZol from bulk PBMCs, CD4 and CD8 fractions, and dextramer-positive and dextramer-negative fractions. Trimming takes 7 bases from V and 5 bases from J, and the germline ends sit 16 bases apart. In the germline V gene, CDR1 corresponds to SGHTA and CDR2 to FQGNSA. The CDR3 measures 14 amino acids from cysteine to phenylalanine. Here the CDR3 DNA is all that survives: 42 bases in frame from base 1. What the authors observed across the whole study: After the booster, most clones that had expanded after primary vaccination were detected again (roughly 95% of CD4 and 70% to 90% of CD8), suggesting broad maintenance of memory. Compared with the primary T-cell response, the secondary T-cell response was weaker but faster, peaking on day 5 rather than day 15. Because the study included only a couple of donors, the extent to which the findings can be generalized is limited. Computational filtering was needed because FACS-sorted repertoires could contain abundant contaminating clonotypes from the bulk population. A small fraction of clonotypes appeared in both the CD4 and CD8 compartments, likely as a result of convergent recombination.

TCR cDNA was synthesized by 5'RACE template switching, which introduced a universal primer site and unique molecular identifiers. Priming for cDNA synthesis came from both the TCR alpha and TCR beta constant segments. Library amplification used two PCR steps, and the second PCR step added sample barcodes and sequencing adapters. Libraries were sequenced on Illumina HiSeq 2500 (2x100 bp) or NovaSeq (2x150 bp). The published analysis was carried out like this. MIGEC handled demultiplexing of reads and collapsing into UMI consensus sequences, while MiXCR performed V(D)J alignment. Using edgeR on replicate PBMC samples, clonotypes were called vaccine-responding if FDR was below 0.01 and the log2 fold change was above 5 up to day 15. Bulk clonotypes were assigned CD4 or CD8 identity according to which sequenced CD4 or CD8 repertoire held them at higher abundance. The public reads were reanalyzed by TCRdb: fastp trimming at Q25, MiXCR alignment, in-frame beta chains only. Here each entry gathers all rows of one CDR3 protein and keeps the most common genes and DNA. None of the V and J calls come from the authors' own analysis; TCRdb made them. Present in this sample are about 330,000 distinct CDR3 sequences, 7% to 9% of which were seen just once. The ten largest clones represent roughly 15% of the sample.

This clonotype has more than one count but fewer than ten. No antigen is known for it. Base qualities are missing; no much larger clone stands one base away. Sample: PBMCs, taken approximately 40 days after the first yellow fever vaccination. The TCR originated in a man aged 18 to 30 who received the YFV17D yellow fever vaccine. The V and J genes are TRBV7-2 and TRBJ2-3; a tentative D call is TRBD2 (5 bases match). The CDR3 in this case is CASTPGGGGDTQYF. In nucleotides, the sequence is TGTGCCAGCACCCCCGGAGGAGGTGGAGATACGCAGTATTTT. Here the CDR3 is joined to the reference TRBV7-2 and TRBJ2-3 genes, and the full variable domain is: GAGVSQSPSNKVTEKGKDVELRCDPISGHTALYWYRQSLGQGLEFLIYFQGNSAPDKSGLPSDRFSAERTGGSVSTLTIQRTQQEDSAVYLCASTPGGGGDTQYFGPGTRLTVL.